The clone carrying this T cell receptor (beta chain) was detected many times. The antigen remains undetermined. As handled by the study authors: Researchers built a distant-metastasis classifier for papillary thyroid cancer that drew on CDR3 differences across clinicopathological groups. TCRdb re-called clones via MiXCR from the PCR reads. The V and J calls and clone size come from TCRdb's table, not from the authors' own analysis. The sample has roughly 83,000 clones, more than 13% seen once. CDR3 length: 13 amino acids. V lost 7 bases to trimming and J lost 0 bases, with 10 bases between them. Germline assignment: CDR1 MNHNS and CDR2 SASEGT. The sample comes from a study of metastatic and nonmetastatic thyroid tumors. For the study at large: Repertoires from malignant and benign thyroid patients were compared across blood and tumor or nodule tissue.

Study-level findings and limits: Malignant thyroid tumors reportedly had TCR beta diversity that was significantly higher than in benign nodules, in blood and tumor.

No treatment had been given to any patient before thyroid surgery. This clonotype was obtained from a female donor with papillary thyroid cancer or a benign thyroid nodule (not recorded which). Some clones in this sample may be carry-over from other donors' samples. The chain links TRBV6-1 to TRBJ2-7; no reliable D call. The sequenced sample was blood. The CDR3 region is CASTSGSSYEQYF. In nucleotides, the CDR3 is TGTGCCAGCACCTCCGGCAGCTCCTACGAGCAGTACTTC.